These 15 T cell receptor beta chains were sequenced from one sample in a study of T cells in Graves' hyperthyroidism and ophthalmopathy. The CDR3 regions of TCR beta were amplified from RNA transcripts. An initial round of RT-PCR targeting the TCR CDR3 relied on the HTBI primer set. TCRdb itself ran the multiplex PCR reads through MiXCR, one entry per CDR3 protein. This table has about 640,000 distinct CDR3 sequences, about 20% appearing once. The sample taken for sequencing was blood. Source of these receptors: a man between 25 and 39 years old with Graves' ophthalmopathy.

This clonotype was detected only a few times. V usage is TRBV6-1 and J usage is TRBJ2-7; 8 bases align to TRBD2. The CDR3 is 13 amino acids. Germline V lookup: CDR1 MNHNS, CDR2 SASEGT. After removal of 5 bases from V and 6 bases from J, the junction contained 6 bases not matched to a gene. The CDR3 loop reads CASSQGLVAEQYF. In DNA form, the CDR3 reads TGTGCCAGCAGTCAGGGACTAGTCGCCGAGCAGTACTTC.

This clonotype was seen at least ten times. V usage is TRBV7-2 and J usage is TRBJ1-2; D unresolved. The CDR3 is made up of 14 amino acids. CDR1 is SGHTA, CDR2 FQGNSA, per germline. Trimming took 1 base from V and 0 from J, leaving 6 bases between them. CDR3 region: CASSLEGANYGYTF. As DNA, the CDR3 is TGTGCCAGCAGCTTAGAAGGTGCTAACTATGGCTACACCTTC.

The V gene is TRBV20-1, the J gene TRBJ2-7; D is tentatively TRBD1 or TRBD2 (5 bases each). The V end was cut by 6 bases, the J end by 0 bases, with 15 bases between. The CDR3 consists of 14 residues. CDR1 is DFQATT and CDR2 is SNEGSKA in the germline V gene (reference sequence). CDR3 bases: TGCAGTGCCGAAACTCGGGGACCCTCCTACGAGCAGTACTTC. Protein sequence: CSAETRGPSYEQYF.

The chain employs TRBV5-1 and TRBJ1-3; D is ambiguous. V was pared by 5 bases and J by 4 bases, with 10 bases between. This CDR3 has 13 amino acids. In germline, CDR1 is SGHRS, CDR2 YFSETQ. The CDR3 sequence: CASRDSGGNTIYF. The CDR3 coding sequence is TGCGCCAGCAGGGACTCGGGAGGAAACACCATATATTTT.

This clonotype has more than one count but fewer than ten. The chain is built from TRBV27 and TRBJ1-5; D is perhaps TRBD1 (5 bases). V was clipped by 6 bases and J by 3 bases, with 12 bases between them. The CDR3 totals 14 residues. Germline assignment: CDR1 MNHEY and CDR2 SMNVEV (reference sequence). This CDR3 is CASSGTAINQPQHF. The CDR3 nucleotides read TGTGCCAGCAGCGGGACGGCTATCAATCAGCCCCAGCATTTT.

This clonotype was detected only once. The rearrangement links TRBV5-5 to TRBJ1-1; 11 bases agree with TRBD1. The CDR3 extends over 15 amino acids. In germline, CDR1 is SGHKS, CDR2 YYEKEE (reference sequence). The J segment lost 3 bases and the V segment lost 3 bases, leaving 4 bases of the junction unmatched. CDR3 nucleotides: TGTGCCAGCAGCTGGGCGGGACAGGGGGACACTGAAGCTTTCTTT. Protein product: CASSWAGQGDTEAFF. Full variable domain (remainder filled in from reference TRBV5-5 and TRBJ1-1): DAGVTQSPTHLIKTRGQQVTLRCSPISGHKSVSWYQQVLGQGPQFIFQYYEKEERGRGNFPDRFSARQFPNYSSELNVNALLLGDSALYLCASSWAGQGDTEAFFGQGTRLTVV.

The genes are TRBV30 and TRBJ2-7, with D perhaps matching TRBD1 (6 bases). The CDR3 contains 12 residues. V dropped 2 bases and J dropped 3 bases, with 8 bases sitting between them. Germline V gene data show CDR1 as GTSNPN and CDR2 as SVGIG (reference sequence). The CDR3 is CAWSTGFYEQYF. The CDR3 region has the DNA TGTGCCTGGAGTACAGGGTTCTACGAGCAGTACTTC.

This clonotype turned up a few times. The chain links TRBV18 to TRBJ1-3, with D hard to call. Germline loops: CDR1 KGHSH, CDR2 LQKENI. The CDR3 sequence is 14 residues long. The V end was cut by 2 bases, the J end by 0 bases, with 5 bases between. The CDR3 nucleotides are TGTGCCAGCTCACCATCCAGCTCTGGAAACACCATATATTTT. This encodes CASSPSSSGNTIYF. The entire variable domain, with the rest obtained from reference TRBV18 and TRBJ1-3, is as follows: NAGVMQNPRHLVRRRGQEARLRCSPMKGHSHVYWYRQLPEEGLKFMVYLQKENIIDESGMPKERFSAEFPKEGPSILRIQQVVRGDSAAYFCASSPSSSGNTIYFGEGSWLTVV.

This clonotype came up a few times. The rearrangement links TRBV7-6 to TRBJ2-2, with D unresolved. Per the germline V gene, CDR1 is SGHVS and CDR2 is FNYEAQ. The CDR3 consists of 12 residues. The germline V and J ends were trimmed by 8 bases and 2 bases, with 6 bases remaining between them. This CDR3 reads CASSINTGELFF. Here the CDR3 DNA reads TGTGCCAGCTCTATCAACACCGGGGAGCTGTTTTTT.

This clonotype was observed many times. CDR3 bases: TGTGCCACCAGCGTGGGACAGACCCAACTTAACACTGAAGCTTTCTTT. This sequence encodes CATSVGQTQLNTEAFF. This chain connects TRBV15 to TRBJ1-1; 7 nucleotides match TRBD1. J was trimmed by 2 bases and V by 5 bases; bases with no gene match: 11. The germline V gene encodes CDR1 LNHNV and CDR2 YYDKDF (reference sequence). The CDR3 contains 16 residues.

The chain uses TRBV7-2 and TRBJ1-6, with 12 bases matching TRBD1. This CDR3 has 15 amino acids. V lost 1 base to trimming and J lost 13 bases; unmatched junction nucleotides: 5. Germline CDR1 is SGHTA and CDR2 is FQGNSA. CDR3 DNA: TGTGCCAGCAGCTTAGGCGGGACAGGGGGCTCGCCCCTCCACTTT. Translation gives CASSLGGTGGSPLHF.

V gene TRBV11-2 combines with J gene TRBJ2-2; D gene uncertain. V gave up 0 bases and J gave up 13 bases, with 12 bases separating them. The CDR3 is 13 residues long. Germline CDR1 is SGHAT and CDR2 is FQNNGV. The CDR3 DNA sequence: TGTGCCAGCAGCTTAGATTTCAGCCCAGGGCTGTTTTTT. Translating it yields CASSLDFSPGLFF.

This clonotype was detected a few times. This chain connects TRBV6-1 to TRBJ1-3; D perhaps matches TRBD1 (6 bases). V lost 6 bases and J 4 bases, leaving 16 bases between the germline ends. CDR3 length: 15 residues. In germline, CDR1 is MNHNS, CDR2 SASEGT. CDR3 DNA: TGTGCCAGCAGCTCCCAACGGGGGCAGGGAAACACCATATATTTT. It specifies CASSSQRGQGNTIYF.

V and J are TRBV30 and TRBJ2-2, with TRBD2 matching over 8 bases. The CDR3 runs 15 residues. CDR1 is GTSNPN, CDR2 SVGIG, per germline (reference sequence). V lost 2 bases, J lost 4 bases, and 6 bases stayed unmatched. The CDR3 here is CAWSITGGGTGELFF. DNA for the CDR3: TGTGCCTGGAGTATAACGGGAGGGGGCACCGGGGAGCTGTTTTTT.

The CDR3 spells CSARGRGLYNEQFF. CDR3 DNA: TGCAGTGCTAGGGGCAGGGGGCTCTACAATGAGCAGTTCTTC. This chain joins TRBV20-1 and TRBJ2-1; the match to TRBD1 covers 8 bases. CDR3 length equals 14 residues. CDR1 and CDR2 (germline): DFQATT, SNEGSKA (reference sequence). Trimming removed 3 bases from V and 3 bases from J; junction bases left unmatched: 4.